These T cell receptor beta chains were read from a single sample in a study of blood T cell repertoires in COVID-19. Method: immunoSEQ multiplex PCR; TCRdb's copy keeps in-frame clones and lacks some. The table shows some 93,000 clones, with 70% to 80% occurring only once. Sequencing input: peripheral blood. The receptors were gathered from a human donor in a cohort sampled during active COVID-19. CDR3s include the opening cysteine and the closing phenylalanine or tryptophan. The D gene is left open where the match is weak. A clone size is listed for some rows: how often the clone was seen (once, few, many), or a class if it is expanded.

>-|TRBV11-3|TRBJ2-3|-
CASSLNSGLVGSDTQYF
TGTGCCAGCAGCTTAAACAGCGGTTTAGTGGGATCAGATACGCAGTATTTT
>-|TRBV7-9|TRBJ2-5|TRBD1
CASRPAGGNRVETQYF
TGTGCCAGCAGACCGGCAGGGGGCAATCGCGTGGAGACCCAGTACTTC
>-|TRBV10-3|TRBJ1-2|TRBD1
CAISDRGEGYTF
TGTGCCATCAGCGACAGGGGGGAAGGCTACACCTTC
>once|TRBV5-1|TRBJ2-6|TRBD1
CASSLELQGPGANVLTF
TGCGCCAGCAGCTTGGAACTACAGGGGCCTGGGGCCAACGTCCTGACTTTC
>-|TRBV21-1|TRBJ2-1|-
CASSATGTGVSYNEQFF
TGTGCCAGCAGCGCAACCGGGACAGGGGTTTCCTACAATGAGCAGTTCTTC
>-|TRBV6-5|TRBJ2-1|TRBD2
CASSYSPAGSYNEQFF
TGTGCCAGCAGTTACTCGCCAGCGGGAAGCTACAATGAGCAGTTCTTC
>-|TRBV5-4|TRBJ2-3|TRBD2
CASSLVLLAGQGDTQYF
TGTGCCAGCAGCTTGGTTTTACTAGCGGGCCAGGGAGATACGCAGTATTTT
>-|TRBV12-3/TRBV12-4|TRBJ2-4|TRBD2
CASSLLAGVIQYF
TGTGCCAGCAGTCTCCTAGCGGGAGTCATTCAGTACTTC
>-|TRBV29-1|TRBJ2-7|-
CSVGDTDYEQYF
TGCAGCGTTGGGGACACCGACTACGAGCAGTACTTC
>-|TRBV5-1|TRBJ1-2|TRBD1
CASRKGPDREEGYTF
TGCGCCAGCAGAAAGGGTCCGGACAGGGAAGAAGGCTACACCTTC
>-|TRBV4-2|TRBJ2-2|-
CASSQGGGGTGELFF
TGTGCCAGCAGCCAAGGGGGGGGCGGCACCGGGGAGCTGTTTTTT
>-|TRBV27|TRBJ2-5|TRBD2
CASSSGSETQYF
TGTGCCAGCAGTAGCGGGAGTGAGACCCAGTACTTC
>-|TRBV2|TRBJ2-5|-
CASSEARQETQYF
TGTGCCAGCAGTGAAGCCAGACAAGAGACCCAGTACTTC
>few|TRBV5-5|TRBJ1-2|-
CASSSQGIGYGYTF
TGTGCCAGCAGCTCACAGGGAATTGGCTATGGCTACACCTTC
>few|TRBV7-2|TRBJ2-7|TRBD1
CASSLNRDRGPEQYF
TGTGCCAGCAGCTTAAACCGGGACAGGGGGCCCGAGCAGTACTTC
>-|TRBV4-1|TRBJ1-5|TRBD1
CASSRTGAESQPQHF
TGCGCCAGCAGCAGGACAGGGGCCGAAAGTCAGCCCCAGCATTTT
>-|TRBV11-2|TRBJ2-1|-
CASSLVLANNEQFF
TGTGCCAGCAGCTTAGTTCTAGCGAACAATGAGCAGTTCTTC
>-|TRBV5-4|TRBJ1-1|-
CASTTDTEAFF
TGTGCCAGCACTACTGACACTGAAGCTTTCTTT
>few|TRBV4-1|TRBJ1-3|-
CASSQGTWVDGNTIYF
TGCGCCAGCAGCCAGGGGACTTGGGTTGATGGAAACACCATATATTTT
>-|TRBV12-3/TRBV12-4|TRBJ2-7|TRBD1
CASSLRDSYEQYF
TGTGCCAGCAGTCTAAGGGACAGCTACGAGCAGTACTTC
>-|TRBV5-1|TRBJ2-3|TRBD2
CASSLGPTSGHGGTQYF
TGCGCCAGCAGCTTGGGTCCCACTAGCGGCCATGGGGGTACGCAGTATTTT
>-|TRBV19|TRBJ2-5|TRBD2
CASSHTSERGETQYF
TGTGCCAGTAGCCATACTAGCGAGAGGGGAGAGACCCAGTACTTC
>-|TRBV9|TRBJ2-7|-
CASSVNPGLDYEQYF
TGTGCCAGCAGCGTAAACCCGGGACTGGACTACGAGCAGTACTTC
>once|TRBV6-5|TRBJ2-5|TRBD1
CASSYNRGLETQYF
TGTGCCAGCAGTTACAACAGGGGCTTGGAGACCCAGTACTTC
>few|TRBV10-3|TRBJ2-3|-
CAIRSTDTQYF
TGTGCCATCAGATCAACAGATACGCAGTATTTT
>-|TRBV7-6|TRBJ2-7|TRBD2
CASSFLLTGTSGAYEQYF
TGTGCCAGCAGCTTTCTCTTAACCGGGACTAGCGGGGCCTACGAGCAGTACTTC
>once|TRBV5-1|TRBJ2-7|TRBD2
CASSWTATSGNTYEQYF
TGCGCCAGCAGCTGGACAGCGACTAGCGGGAACACCTACGAGCAGTACTTC
>-|TRBV24-1|TRBJ2-1|TRBD2
CATSGASGSFDEQFF
TGTGCCACCAGTGGGGCTAGCGGGAGCTTTGATGAGCAGTTCTTC
>-|TRBV9|TRBJ1-5|-
CASSVGPSDVSNQPQHF
TGTGCCAGCAGCGTAGGTCCCAGCGACGTTAGCAATCAGCCCCAGCATTTT
>-|TRBV6-2/TRBV6-3|TRBJ1-3|-
CASSLDFSGNTIYF
TGTGCCAGCAGTTTGGACTTCTCTGGAAACACCATATATTTT
>many|TRBV7-9|TRBJ2-1|-
CASSPIAWFF
TGTGCCAGCTCCCCTATTGCGTGGTTCTTC
>-|TRBV4-1|TRBJ2-4|-
CASSRPGPKNIQYF
TGCGCCAGCAGCCGGCCGGGTCCTAAAAACATTCAGTACTTC
>-|TRBV2|TRBJ2-5|TRBD2
CASNLREDQETQYF
TGTGCCAGCAATCTGCGGGAGGACCAAGAGACCCAGTACTTC
>-|TRBV7-2|TRBJ2-4|-
CASSLVPYGDIQYF
TGTGCCAGCAGCTTAGTTCCCTATGGAGACATTCAGTACTTC
>-|TRBV30|TRBJ2-7|TRBD1
CASLSDRGSYEQYF
TGTGCCTCCCTATCCGACAGGGGGTCCTACGAGCAGTACTTC
>-|TRBV19|TRBJ2-7|TRBD2
CASSMAREGRYRQYF
TGTGCCAGTAGTATGGCCCGGGAGGGCCGGTACAGGCAGTACTTC
>-|TRBV7-9|TRBJ2-1|TRBD2
CASSALAGVFPVDEQFF
TGTGCCAGCAGCGCACTAGCGGGAGTGTTTCCGGTGGATGAGCAGTTCTTC
>-|TRBV6-5|TRBJ1-5|-
CASSSTGFRDQPQHF
TGTGCCAGCAGTTCTACAGGGTTTAGGGATCAGCCCCAGCATTTT
>-|TRBV19|TRBJ1-3|TRBD1
CASSNTGTAGNTIYF
TGTGCCAGTAGCAACACCGGGACAGCTGGAAACACCATATATTTT
>-|TRBV29-1|TRBJ2-2|-
CSVAGHKNTGELFF
TGCAGCGTTGCCGGACATAAAAACACCGGGGAGCTGTTTTTT
>-|TRBV11-3|TRBJ2-3|-
CASSPQAGSTDTQYF
TGTGCCAGCAGCCCCCAAGCAGGGAGCACAGATACGCAGTATTTT
>-|TRBV6-5|TRBJ2-7|-
CASSFRGVTREQYF
TGTGCCAGCAGTTTCAGGGGGGTTACTCGGGAGCAGTACTTC